This T cell receptor beta chain was observed in a study of blood T cells in healthy people across ages (dated by TCRdb to 2013 to 2016). A note on the overall study: In model experiments, template switching captured about one uniquely barcoded TCR beta cDNA molecule for every two T cells. For two donors (one aged 18 to 29 and one aged 80 or older), the study analyzed two additional independent replicas of 1 million unique cDNA reads from the same blood draw. To avoid experimental bias, donors of different ages were randomly spread across the sequencing lanes. Using deep sequencing normalized with unique cDNA molecular identifiers, the study measured how TCR beta repertoire diversity changes with age. The donors were split into four age groups: young (average about 16 years), middle-aged (roughly 40), aged (approximately 59) and long-lived (approximately 80). Broad study findings and their caveats: Because donor CMV infection status was unknown, age-related changes in expanded clonotypes were potentially confounded. Observed TCR beta diversity per million T cells fell roughly linearly with age, and a significant reduction was already apparent by age around 40. Compared with the aged group, the long-lived group had more naive CD4+ T cells, fewer expanded clones and increased TCR diversity, a pattern suggesting age selection. Conclusive comparison of naive and antigen-experienced compartments was prevented by the profiling of bulk unsorted PBMCs. Observed TCR beta diversity correlated strongly with the percentage of naive T cells measured by flow cytometry. Estimates of total diversity based on one million sequenced T cells were regarded as lower bounds and as underestimates.

Details on this clonotype: Its antigen has not been determined. No base qualities exist here, and no much larger clone lies one base off it.

The receptor library was made with 5' RACE. The reads were generated on an Illumina HiSeq 2500. A second roughly 6 to 12 cycle PCR used a sample-barcoded 5' primer and a J-beta primer mix. A unique molecular identifier was introduced onto each TCR beta cDNA molecule by a template-switch 5' adaptor carrying 12 random nucleotides. At least 2.5 million CDR3-containing paired-end reads were obtained from each sample. First-strand cDNA was synthesized from all RNA with the Mint cDNA synthesis kit, primed by a TRBC-specific oligonucleotide. After uracil-DNA glycosylase treatment, a first 18-cycle PCR used universal primers M1SS and BC2_uni_R on all cDNA. For the original study's pipeline: Each sample was normalized by randomly selecting 1 million high-quality reads, each carrying a distinct molecular identifier. Instead of being binned into consensus sequences, reads that shared molecular identifiers were thrown out. MiTCR, run with a Q25 quality threshold and the strictest error-elimination algorithm, handled CDR3 identification, clonotype clustering and error correction. A nonparametric unseen species model using Euler transformation provided a lower-bound estimate of total TCR beta diversity. The raw public data were reprocessed by TCRdb itself: fastp quality trimming at Q25, MiXCR clonotype calling, in-frame beta chains only. Entries that share a CDR3 protein sequence are merged under the most common genes and DNA. TCRdb's processing, not the study's, gives the V and J calls here. Within this sample are 1.5 million to 2 million distinct CDR3 sequences, with about 28% of them counted one time only. Jointly, the top ten make up more than 6% of the sample.

Donors were about 36 systemically healthy Caucasian individuals from Russia aged roughly 6 to 90 years. Each donor gave 8 to 10 milliliters of peripheral blood, drawn into EDTA-treated Vacutainer tubes. Ficoll-Paque density-gradient centrifugation was used to isolate PBMCs, with at least 6 million per sample. Total RNA, at least 5 micrograms per sample, was extracted from PBMCs with Trizol reagent. For every donor, an aliquot of PBMCs went through flow cytometry to measure the percentages of naive CD45RAhigh/CD27high T cells. Germline trimming amounts to 0 bases on V and 6 bases on J, with 5 as the count of junction bases outside the gene matches. From a lookup of the germline V gene, CDR1 and CDR2 are LGHNA and YNFKEQ. The cysteine opens and the phenylalanine closes a CDR3 of 16 amino acids. The only DNA kept is the CDR3, 48 bases in frame from the first base.

The chain couples TRBV4-2 to TRBJ2-1; the central 10 bases match TRBD2. The sequence came from a woman in her 30s in good health. The sequencing sample was made of blood. The CDR3 here reads CASSQDPSGGFNEQFF. The DNA sequence is as follows: TGTGCCAGCAGCCAAGATCCTAGCGGGGGCTTCAATGAGCAGTTCTTC.